Presented here are 9 T cell receptor beta chains from one specimen sequenced in a study of type 1 regulatory T cells. MiXCR was run by TCRdb on the reads, yielding one entry per CDR3 protein. The table has around 19,000 distinct CDR3 sequences, roughly 10% seen once. Material for sequencing was CD4+ T cells, either the whole sample or a sorted fraction (not recorded which). These receptors all stem from a human donor in good health.

This clonotype came up many times. This chain uses TRBV30 with TRBJ1-5; D gene ambiguous. Trimming left V 1 base short and J 3 bases short, with 13 bases between. Germline-derived CDR1 and CDR2 are GTSNPN and SVGIG (reference sequence). This CDR3 comprises 15 residues. CDR3 DNA sequence: TGTGCCTGGAGTGCCGCGGGCGGAGTCAATCAGCCCCAGCATTTT. Translation: CAWSAAGGVNQPQHF. Variable domain in full (rest from reference TRBV30 and TRBJ1-5): SQTIHQWPATLVQPVGSPLSLECTVEGTSNPNLYWYRQAAGRGLQLLFYSVGIGQISSEVPQNLSASRPQDRQFILSSKKLLLSDSGFYLCAWSAAGGVNQPQHFGDGTRLSIL.

This clonotype ranks as medium-sized (0.01 to 0.1%). The V gene is TRBV7-3, the J gene TRBJ2-3; 10 nucleotides match TRBD2. Per germline, CDR1 SGHTA and CDR2 FQGTGA. Unmatched junction bases numbered 0, after V lost 2 bases and J lost 4 bases. The CDR3 runs to 14 residues. The CDR3 DNA sequence: TGTGCCAGCAGCTTACTAGCGGGAGCAGATACGCAGTATTTT. Amino acids: CASSLLAGADTQYF.

This clonotype was recorded at least ten times. The V call is TRBV12-3 or TRBV12-4, the J call TRBJ2-7; a weak D match, TRBD2 (6 bases). CDR3 length equals 12 residues. Between the trimmed V and J ends, which lost 1 base and 8 bases, there was a span of 9 bases. CDR3 coding DNA: TGTGCCAGCAGTTTAGGCGCGGGAAAGCAGTACTTC. It yields the protein CASSLGAGKQYF.

The chain recombines TRBV12-3 or TRBV12-4 with TRBJ2-5; possibly TRBD1 or TRBD2 for D (5 bases each). The CDR3 has 15 residues. V was shortened by 2 bases and J by 4 bases, with 14 bases between the two germline ends. The CDR3 loop reads CASSLQRQGRETQYF. CDR3 coding DNA: TGTGCCAGCAGTTTACAAAGGCAGGGACGAGAGACCCAGTACTTC.

V gene TRBV5-1 combines with J gene TRBJ2-1, with D possibly TRBD1 on 6 matching bases. V was trimmed by 7 bases and J by 1 base, leaving 12 bases between them. The CDR3 length is 14 residues. The germline V gene has CDR1 SGHRS and CDR2 YFSETQ. CDR3 DNA sequence: TGCGCCAGCTACATCAGGGGTTCCTACAATGAGCAGTTCTTC. This codes for CASYIRGSYNEQFF.

The chain joins TRBV5-4 to TRBJ2-7, with 7 positions matching TRBD2. Germline V gives CDR1 SGHNT, CDR2 YYREEE (reference sequence). This CDR3 is built from 16 residues. Trimming cost V 4 bases and J 4 bases; bases outside gene matches: 14. CDR3 bases: TGTGCCAGCAGCCGTGGGAGCTCTAGCGGCCTTTACGAGCAGTACTTC. Its translation is CASSRGSSSGLYEQYF.

V is TRBV29-1 and J is TRBJ2-6; D tentatively reads TRBD1 or TRBD2 (5 bases each). The CDR3 covers 17 residues. Germline V CDR1 and CDR2: SQVTM, ANQGSEA. The ends were cut back, 2 bases at V and 0 bases at J, with 14 bases in the middle. The CDR3 nucleotides are TGCAGCGTTGAATCCCGGGACGCGAGCTCTGGGGCCAACGTCCTGACTTTC. This encodes CSVESRDASSGANVLTF.

The rearrangement joins TRBV18 to TRBJ2-3; tentatively, D is TRBD1 (6 bases). Germline V gives CDR1 KGHSH, CDR2 LQKENI. Deletions cut 10 bases from V and 5 bases from J, with 19 bases between. This CDR3 has 14 residues. CDR3 sequence reads: CATQGTGVRDTQYF. The CDR3 coding sequence is TGTGCCACCCAGGGGACGGGCGTTCGAGATACGCAGTATTTT.

By share of the sample, this clonotype is medium-sized. The chain carries TRBV6-2 or TRBV6-3 and TRBJ1-2; a weak D match, TRBD1 (6 bases). With 2 bases removed from V and 8 bases from J, the gap between germline ends came to 21 bases. The CDR3 runs 16 residues. Germline V gene lookup returns CDR1 MNHEY and CDR2 SVGEGT. The CDR3, as DNA: TGTGCCAGCAGTTACCCTTTCCTACAGGGCTCACGAGGCTACACCTTC. As protein: CASSYPFLQGSRGYTF.